The rows below give T cell receptor beta chains drawn from one sample of a study of T cells in Graves' hyperthyroidism and ophthalmopathy. One entry per CDR3 protein, called by TCRdb with MiXCR from the multiplex PCR reads. The sample lists around 580,000 distinct CDR3 sequences; more than 45% were seen once. Sequenced input: peripheral blood or thyroid tissue (not recorded which). The receptors shown here come from a young woman with Graves' hyperthyroidism. Both conserved end residues are part of each CDR3. The D gene is left open where the match is weak. The listing skips clone size in some rows; elsewhere it reads once, few, many or a size class.

size: -; V: TRBV20-1; J: TRBJ2-6; D: -; CDR3: CSARDRFGEAGANVLTF; DNA: TGCAGTGCTAGAGATCGCTTTGGGGAAGCTGGGGCCAACGTCCTGACTTTC
size: -; V: TRBV12-3/TRBV12-4; J: TRBJ2-1; D: TRBD2; CDR3: CASRQGGRDEQFF; DNA: TGTGCCAGCCGCCAGGGCGGGAGGGATGAGCAGTTCTTC
size: -; V: TRBV20-1; J: TRBJ1-1; D: -; CDR3: CSAKGPRDELEAFF; DNA: TGCAGTGCTAAGGGGCCTCGGGACGAACTCGAAGCTTTCTTT
size: -; V: TRBV4-1; J: TRBJ2-7; D: TRBD1; CDR3: CASSNRDRGPSSYEQYF; DNA: TGCGCCAGCAGCAACCGGGACAGGGGGCCGAGCTCCTACGAGCAGTACTTC
size: -; V: TRBV12-3/TRBV12-4; J: TRBJ1-6; D: TRBD1; CDR3: CASSPRTGPNSPLHF; DNA: TGTGCCAGCAGTCCGAGGACAGGGCCCAATTCACCCCTCCACTTT
size: many; V: TRBV20-1; J: TRBJ2-2; D: -; CDR3: CSARDRAGVTAGELFF; DNA: TGCAGTGCTAGAGATCGAGCCGGGGTGACGGCCGGGGAGCTGTTTTTT
size: many; V: TRBV6-1; J: TRBJ1-5; D: -; CDR3: CASSGSGSQHF; DNA: TGTGCCAGCAGTGGGAGCGGTAGCCAGCATTTT
size: -; V: TRBV2; J: TRBJ1-2; D: -; CDR3: CASSIVGGYTF; DNA: TGTGCCAGCAGTATCGTGGGAGGCTACACCTTC
size: many; V: TRBV9; J: TRBJ2-5; D: TRBD2; CDR3: CASSVDASGGPQETQYF; DNA: TGTGCCAGCAGCGTAGATGCGTCGGGAGGGCCCCAAGAGACCCAGTACTTC
size: -; V: TRBV4-3; J: TRBJ1-1; D: TRBD1; CDR3: CASSQYPTGMNTEAFF; DNA: TGCGCCAGCAGCCAGTACCCGACAGGGATGAACACTGAAGCTTTCTTT
size: many; V: TRBV12-3/TRBV12-4; J: TRBJ2-7; D: -; CDR3: CASSLTTGQSRQYF; DNA: TGTGCCAGCAGTTTAACGACAGGCCAAAGTCGGCAGTACTTC
size: -; V: TRBV7-2; J: TRBJ2-7; D: -; CDR3: CASSPVTYEQYF; DNA: TGTGCCAGCAGCCCGGTCACGTATGAGCAGTACTTC
size: -; V: TRBV18; J: TRBJ2-5; D: TRBD2; CDR3: CASSPTSGSGVGETQYF; DNA: TGTGCCAGCTCACCAACTAGCGGGAGCGGTGTTGGAGAGACCCAGTACTTC
size: -; V: TRBV20-1; J: TRBJ1-6; D: -; CDR3: CSASGEARNSPLHF; DNA: TGCAGTGCTAGTGGAGAAGCTAGAAATTCACCCCTCCACTTT
size: -; V: TRBV9; J: TRBJ2-2; D: TRBD2; CDR3: CATSGRALVGTGELFF; DNA: TGTGCTACTAGCGGGAGGGCCTTGGTTGGAACCGGGGAGCTGTTTTTT
size: -; V: TRBV12-3/TRBV12-4; J: TRBJ2-3; D: -; CDR3: CASSLASARVDTQYF; DNA: TGTGCCAGCAGTTTAGCTAGCGCCCGCGTAGATACGCAGTATTTT
size: -; V: TRBV6-6; J: TRBJ2-1; D: TRBD1; CDR3: CASSEGQGYNEQFF; DNA: TGTGCCAGCAGTGAGGGACAGGGTTACAATGAGCAGTTCTTC
size: -; V: TRBV20-1; J: TRBJ1-2; D: -; CDR3: CSARDGGYTF; DNA: TGCAGTGCTAGAGATGGCGGCTACACCTTC
size: -; V: TRBV7-2; J: TRBJ2-2; D: -; CDR3: CASSLQGSCFF; DNA: -
size: -; V: TRBV12-3/TRBV12-4; J: TRBJ2-7; D: TRBD1; CDR3: CASSLEGAGPLLGQYF; DNA: TGTGCCAGCAGTTTAGAGGGGGCAGGGCCGCTCCTAGGGCAGTACTTC
size: many; V: TRBV15; J: TRBJ2-2; D: TRBD2; CDR3: CATIPSGSTGELFF; DNA: TGTGCCACCATCCCTAGCGGGTCCACCGGGGAGCTGTTTTTT
size: once; V: TRBV20-1; J: TRBJ2-2; D: -; CDR3: CSAVGASGELFF; DNA: TGCAGTGCAGTGGGTGCTAGCGGGGAGCTGTTTTTT
size: -; V: TRBV29-1; J: TRBJ1-2; D: -; CDR3: CSVEAGTAEYGCTF; DNA: TGCAGCGTTGAGGCTGGGACGGCGGAGTATGGCTGCACCTTC
size: once; V: TRBV12-3/TRBV12-4; J: TRBJ1-6; D: TRBD1; CDR3: CASTSSGQGFDSPLHF; DNA: TGTGCCAGCACCTCATCGGGACAGGGCTTTGATTCACCCCTCCACTTT
size: -; V: TRBV15; J: TRBJ1-2; D: -; CDR3: CATSRSGNYGYTF; DNA: TGTGCCACCAGCAGATCCGGGAACTATGGCTACACCTTC
size: -; V: TRBV10-3; J: TRBJ2-7; D: -; CDR3: CAISEGVGDIGAYEQYF; DNA: TGTGCCATCAGTGAGGGCGTCGGGGACATAGGAGCCTACGAGCAGTACTTC
size: many; V: TRBV13; J: TRBJ1-2; D: TRBD1; CDR3: CASSSPGQGHYGYTF; DNA: TGTGCCAGCAGCTCCCCGGGACAGGGCCACTATGGCTACACCTTC
size: -; V: TRBV19; J: TRBJ1-1; D: -; CDR3: CASSKNRVNTEAFF; DNA: TGTGCCAGTAGTAAGAACAGGGTGAACACTGAAGCTTTCTTT
size: many; V: TRBV5-8; J: TRBJ1-2; D: -; CDR3: CASSLSGRNYGYTF; DNA: TGTGCCAGCAGCTTATCGGGGCGGAACTATGGCTACACCTTC
size: many; V: TRBV9; J: TRBJ2-2; D: TRBD1; CDR3: CASSTPGQGNSGELFF; DNA: TGTGCCAGCAGCACACCGGGACAGGGTAATTCCGGGGAGCTGTTTTTT
size: few; V: TRBV24-1; J: TRBJ2-2; D: TRBD2; CDR3: CATSEGRGRLNTGELFF; DNA: TGTGCCACCAGTGAAGGACGCGGGAGATTGAACACCGGGGAGCTGTTTTTT
size: many; V: TRBV7-6; J: TRBJ2-2; D: -; CDR3: CASSLEVGGGTGELFF; DNA: TGTGCCAGCAGCTTAGAAGTAGGGGGAGGCACCGGGGAGCTGTTTTTT
size: -; V: TRBV5-1; J: TRBJ1-2; D: -; CDR3: CASRKAGYGYTF; DNA: TGCGCCAGCCGGAAGGCAGGGTATGGCTACACCTTC
size: many; V: TRBV4-1; J: TRBJ2-6; D: -; CDR3: CASSLLETLSGANVLTF; DNA: TGCGCCAGCAGCCTCCTGGAGACCCTCTCTGGGGCCAACGTCCTGACTTTC
size: -; V: TRBV2; J: TRBJ1-2; D: -; CDR3: CASRGTSGNNEHGYTF; DNA: TGTGCCAGCAGGGGGACTAGCGGAAACAATGAGCACGGCTACACCTTC
size: many; V: TRBV10-2; J: TRBJ1-1; D: -; CDR3: CASSGPVLGLGGVSVNTEAFF; DNA: TGCGCCAGCAGTGGTCCTGTCCTGGGTTTGGGGGGAGTGTCCGTGAACACTGAAGCTTTCTTT
size: -; V: TRBV15; J: TRBJ2-6; D: -; CDR3: CATSRAIGRGANVLTF; DNA: TGTGCCACCAGCAGAGCGATTGGAAGAGGGGCCAACGTCCTGACTTTC
size: many; V: TRBV6-2/TRBV6-3; J: TRBJ2-5; D: TRBD2; CDR3: CASSQETSGSILPETQYF; DNA: TGTGCCAGCAGTCAGGAGACTAGCGGGAGCATCCTCCCAGAGACCCAGTACTTC
size: -; V: TRBV10-3; J: TRBJ2-5; D: -; CDR3: CAISYQGFQETQYF; DNA: TGTGCCATCAGTTACCAGGGGTTCCAAGAGACCCAGTACTTC
size: -; V: TRBV7-8; J: TRBJ2-7; D: TRBD2; CDR3: CASSLWRGTSGSYEQYF; DNA: TGTGCCAGCAGCTTATGGAGAGGGACTAGCGGGAGCTACGAGCAGTACTTC
size: -; V: TRBV15; J: TRBJ2-3; D: -; CDR3: CATSTDRTSTDTQYF; DNA: TGTGCCACCAGCACCGACAGAACCAGCACAGATACGCAGTATTTT
size: -; V: TRBV7-8; J: TRBJ1-4; D: TRBD1; CDR3: CASSLPRGQGPEKLFF; DNA: TGTGCCAGCAGCTTACCAAGGGGACAGGGTCCTGAAAAACTGTTTTTT
size: -; V: TRBV15; J: TRBJ2-2; D: TRBD2; CDR3: CATSRDPRGGNTGELFF; DNA: TGTGCCACCAGCAGGGACCCCCGGGGGGGGAACACCGGGGAGCTGTTTTTT
size: -; V: TRBV7-9; J: TRBJ1-1; D: -; CDR3: CASSLSEANTEAFF; DNA: TGTGCCAGCAGCTTATCGGAGGCGAACACTGAAGCTTTCTTT
size: -; V: TRBV24-1; J: TRBJ2-5; D: -; CDR3: CATSVNEQKETQYF; DNA: TGTGCCACCAGTGTCAACGAACAGAAAGAGACCCAGTACTTC
size: -; V: TRBV7-6; J: TRBJ2-7; D: -; CDR3: CASSPGRNEQYF; DNA: TGTGCCAGCAGCCCCGGGCGCAACGAGCAGTACTTC
size: many; V: TRBV5-6; J: TRBJ1-1; D: -; CDR3: CASSLDGKAFF; DNA: TGTGCCAGCAGCTTAGACGGTAAAGCTTTCTTT
size: many; V: TRBV13; J: TRBJ2-7; D: TRBD2; CDR3: CASTQSGRSYEQYF; DNA: TGTGCCAGCACCCAAAGCGGGAGATCCTACGAGCAGTACTTC
size: -; V: TRBV10-3; J: TRBJ2-7; D: TRBD2; CDR3: CAISAGGGPSYEQYF; DNA: TGTGCCATCAGTGCGGGGGGTGGACCCTCCTACGAGCAGTACTTC
size: -; V: TRBV7-2; J: TRBJ2-2; D: TRBD2; CDR3: CASSLAPRLAGVNTGELFF; DNA: TGTGCCAGCAGCTTAGCCCCCCGGCTAGCGGGAGTGAACACCGGGGAGCTGTTTTTT
size: many; V: TRBV15; J: TRBJ2-5; D: -; CDR3: CATKAGKDQETQYF; DNA: TGTGCCACCAAGGCCGGGAAAGACCAAGAGACCCAGTACTTC
size: -; V: TRBV6-5; J: TRBJ2-5; D: TRBD2; CDR3: CASSLTPGLAETQYF; DNA: TGTGCCAGCAGTCTAACCCCGGGACTAGCGGAGACCCAGTACTTC
size: many; V: TRBV9; J: TRBJ2-7; D: TRBD1; CDR3: CASSVEGTGFYEQYF; DNA: TGTGCCAGCAGCGTAGAGGGGACAGGGTTCTACGAGCAGTACTTC
size: -; V: TRBV12-3/TRBV12-4; J: TRBJ2-7; D: TRBD1; CDR3: CASTLKDRGRTSCAYEQYF; DNA: TGTGCCAGCACCCTCAAGGACAGGGGGCGAACTAGCTGTGCCTACGAGCAGTACTTC
size: once; V: TRBV5-1; J: TRBJ2-1; D: -; CDR3: CASSRPGDEQFF; DNA: TGCGCCAGCAGTCGCCCGGGGGATGAGCAGTTCTTC